This TCR beta chain came from a study of blood T cell repertoires in COVID-19. Study-wide context: COVID-19 samples, acute and convalescent, were from the United States, Italy and Spain. From T cells, B-cell-depleted T cells, or PBMCs came the material, which was cDNA or gDNA.

Authors' analysis steps: Estimated nucleated cell counts came from reference gene primer amplification. TCRdb keeps only in-frame clones here, not all; method: immunoSEQ multiplex PCR. That table furnishes V, J and clone size, whereas the DNA furnished D and trimming. The repertoire holds some 30,000 clones, with about 88% as singletons. Between the trimmed V and J ends, which lost 0 bases and 3 bases, there was a span of 11 bases. The CDR3 consists of 15 residues. Germline V CDR1 and CDR2: SGDLS, YYNGEE. The source material was peripheral blood. The receptor was derived from a man between 65 and 85 years old with active COVID-19. The chain recombines TRBV9 with TRBJ2-3; no definite D call. The CDR3 is CASSVVARRTDTQYF. CDR3 DNA: TGTGCCAGCAGCGTAGTAGCCCGTCGGACAGATACGCAGTATTTT.